This T cell receptor beta chain was identified in a study of blood T cells in healthy people across ages. Between the trimmed V and J ends, which lost 4 bases and 0 bases, there was a span of 21 bases. CDR1 is SNHLY and CDR2 is FYNNEI in the germline V gene. The CDR3 loop spans 19 amino acids. Caucasian, healthy and from Russia, the donors were aged between about 6 and 90. Alongside a J-beta primer mix, a sample-barcoded 5' primer served in a second PCR lasting about 7 to 12 cycles. TCRdb itself ran the 5' RACE reads through MiXCR, one entry per CDR3 protein. The sample yields around 990,000 distinct CDR3 sequences, about 25% seen once. Separately, the same data were catalogued under a study of T cells of mothers and their children. This second report adds: Per mother, over 9.5 million TCR beta CDR3 reads were obtained; per child, 2.5 million to 3.5 million.

This chain joins TRBV2 and TRBJ1-4, with TRBD1 as a possible D gene (5 bases). The sample was blood. This TCR derives from a girl aged 2-9 years in good health. CDR3 nucleotides: TGTGCCAGCAGTGTCTTCATCGCCAGGGAGACATCAACTAATGAAAAACTGTTTTTT. Its protein is CASSVFIARETSTNEKLFF.